Below, 15 T cell receptor beta chains from the same sample are listed, as sequenced in a study of vaccination effects on CD4 cells after COVID-19. The antigens for these receptors are not known. The data were produced by immunoSEQ multiplex PCR, yet TCRdb's version contains in-frame clones alone and is incomplete. Altogether tens of thousands of clones are present, roughly 79% being singletons, with the ten largest covering about 2.5%. Antigen-specific CD4+ T cells were expanded (with viral peptide pools) by the ViraFEST assay ahead of sequencing. Scientists isolated CD4+ T cells after a roughly 9-day culture period ended. Here the sequenced sample was CD4+ T cells from PBMCs cultured with HCoV-229E spike peptides, taken before COVID-19 vaccination. These receptors were collected from a human donor who received a COVID-19 vaccine.

The table lists this clone with a count of one. The chain joins TRBV6-1 to TRBJ2-7; a possible D gene is TRBD1 (6 bases). Trimming removed 1 base at V and 7 bases at J, with 14 bases between. From germline, CDR1 is MNHNS and CDR2 SASEGT. This CDR3 is 14 amino acids long. The CDR3 DNA follows: TGTGCCAGCAGTGAAGGGGGGCGGATGGGAGAGCAGTACGTC. Its translation: CASSEGGRMGEQYV.

The chain recombines TRBV11-2 with TRBJ2-4; TRBD2 matches at 8 bases. This CDR3 contains 16 residues. J was trimmed by 2 bases and V by 1 base; bases with no gene match: 4. Germline values: CDR1 SGHAT, CDR2 FQNNGV. CDR3 protein: CASSLVGGGTKNIQYF. CDR3 DNA sequence: TGTGCCAGCAGCTTAGTCGGCGGGGGGACCAAAAACATTCAGTACTTC.

V is TRBV25-1 and J is TRBJ2-5; 8 bases are shared with TRBD2. The CDR3 totals 14 residues. The V gene end was trimmed by 2 bases and the J gene end by 5 bases; junction bases not matched to a gene: 4. The germline CDR1 and CDR2 sequences are MGHDK and SYGVNS. CDR3 residues: CASSEPAGVETQYF. For the CDR3, the DNA is TGTGCCAGCAGTGAACCAGCGGGGGTGGAGACCCAGTACTTC.

The rearrangement uses TRBV29-1 and TRBJ1-2; D might be TRBD1 (6 bases). The germline gives CDR1 SQVTM, CDR2 ANQGSEA. The CDR3 length is 13 residues. The V end lost 7 bases, the J end lost 4 bases, and 16 bases lay between the germline ends. CDR3 nucleotides: TGCAGCGCCTCCTGGGGGCTCGGCTATGGCTACACCTTC. Protein product: CSASWGLGYGYTF.

This clone has more than one count but fewer than ten. This chain links TRBV19 with TRBJ1-4, with D maybe TRBD1 (5 bases). This CDR3 is 13 amino acids long. Germline CDR1 LNHDA, CDR2 SQIVND (reference sequence). V lost 7 bases to trimming and J lost 3 bases, with 9 bases between them. In DNA, the CDR3 is TGTGCCAGTAACCGGGACGCTAATGAAAAACTGTTTTTT. The encoded protein is CASNRDANEKLFF.

V gene TRBV7-2 combines with J gene TRBJ2-3; D is unclear. Germline V gene data show CDR1 as SGHTA and CDR2 as FQGNSA. This CDR3 comprises 13 residues. The V and J ends lost 4 bases and 7 bases respectively, with 12 bases between them. The CDR3 protein is CASSSGPRNTQYF. CDR3 nucleotide sequence: TGTGCCAGCAGCTCCGGGCCGCGAAATACGCAGTATTTT.

The chain couples TRBV24-1 to TRBJ1-1; D gene unclear. Germline V CDR1 and CDR2: KGHDR, SFDVKD. V was shortened by 2 bases and J by 5 bases, with 5 bases between the two germline ends. The CDR3 runs 12 residues. The CDR3: CATSDYGTEAFF. The CDR3 DNA reads as TGTGCCACCAGTGATTACGGTACTGAAGCTTTCTTT.

This sequence joins TRBV7-2 and TRBJ2-5, with 8 bases fitting TRBD2. This CDR3 contains 14 residues. Germline assignment: CDR1 SGHTA and CDR2 FQGNSA. V was pared by 3 bases and J by 5 bases, with 5 bases of the junction left unmatched. CDR3 sequence reads: CASSFGGARETQYF. CDR3 nucleotides: TGTGCCAGCAGCTTCGGGGGGGCGCGTGAGACCCAGTACTTC.

V and J are TRBV30 and TRBJ1-2, with D unclear. The CDR3 is 11 residues long. The V gene's germline CDR1 is GTSNPN and CDR2 SVGIG (reference sequence). The CDR3 nucleotides are TGTGCTGGCGTCTCTAACTATGGCTACACCTTC. It translates to CAGVSNYGYTF.

This chain uses TRBV6-2 or TRBV6-3 with TRBJ1-2; no definite D call. The germline V gene encodes CDR1 MNHEY and CDR2 SVGEGT. V was cut by 5 bases and J by 2 bases, with 9 bases left in between. This CDR3 has 13 residues. The CDR3 is CASSRAENYGYTF. The CDR3 nucleotides are TGTGCCAGCAGTCGGGCCGAGAACTATGGCTACACCTTC.

The chain joins TRBV2 to TRBJ2-7, with TRBD2 matching 7 bases. Germline lookup yields CDR1 SNHLY and CDR2 FYNNEI. The CDR3 has 14 residues. V lost 7 bases to trimming and J lost 1 base; unmatched junction nucleotides: 7. This CDR3 is CASNPGEGSYEQYV. For the CDR3, the DNA is TGTGCCAGCAACCCGGGGGAGGGGTCCTACGAGCAGTACGTC.

This clone was counted only a few times. The rearrangement joins TRBV7-3 to TRBJ1-2, with 8 positions matching TRBD1. J gave up 6 bases and V 2 bases, and 11 bases lay outside the gene matches. The germline V gene has CDR1 SGHTA and CDR2 FQGTGA. This CDR3 has 16 amino acids. CDR3 in amino acids: CASSLVAGGSSNGYTF. The CDR3, as DNA: TGTGCCAGCAGCTTAGTCGCAGGGGGCTCTTCGAATGGCTACACCTTC.

This CDR3 is CASSFGGPGEQYV. The DNA for the CDR3 is TGTGCCAGCAGCTTTGGGGGTCCCGGCGAGCAGTACGTC. This chain joins TRBV7-8 and TRBJ2-7, with D perhaps matching TRBD1 or TRBD2 (5 bases each). V shed 3 bases and J shed 6 bases, with 12 bases lying between them. In germline, CDR1 is SGHVS, CDR2 FQNEAQ. The CDR3 consists of 13 residues.

This chain joins TRBV9 and TRBJ2-5, with TRBD2 matching over 10 bases. V was pared by 4 bases and J by 5 bases, with 26 bases of the junction left unmatched. Per germline, CDR1 SGDLS and CDR2 YYNGEE. This CDR3 is 21 amino acids long. The CDR3 region is CASSPSSHQVGIAGGRETQYF. The CDR3 region has the DNA TGTGCCAGCAGCCCGAGCTCCCACCAGGTGGGAATAGCGGGGGGCCGGGAGACCCAGTACTTC.

Only a few counts were recorded for this clone. The chain employs TRBV5-6 and TRBJ1-5; tentatively, D is TRBD1 (5 bases). The CDR3 has 15 residues. With 4 bases removed from V and 9 bases from J, the gap between germline ends came to 20 bases. Germline V gene data show CDR1 as SGHDT and CDR2 as YYEEEE. In nucleotides, the CDR3 is TGTGCCAGCAGCGGCGCGGGACCGGGAAGTGGGCCCCAGCATTTT. Amino acid sequence: CASSGAGPGSGPQHF.